This record concerns one T cell receptor beta chain sequence. Antigen: not known. The data derive from a study of immune evolution from preneoplasia to lung adenocarcinoma. Across the study: HLA loss of heterozygosity: roughly 6.6% AIS, about 15% MIA, around 33% ADC, none AAH. General study points: Later-stage lesions appeared to have more T cells, more diversity, less clonality.

Patients had resection in Japan or China between the mid-2010s and the late 2010s. Clones were read by immunoSEQ multiplex PCR, and TCRdb kept only the in-frame ones, dropping some. This table has nearly 5,500 clones, 75% to 90% appearing once. Per germline, CDR1 SGHAT and CDR2 FQNNGV. V dropped 5 bases and J dropped 0; count of bases not matched to a gene: 3. The CDR3 extends over 16 amino acids. This chain links TRBV11-2 with TRBJ2-2; 10 bases fit TRBD2. This sequence was found in a person between 45 and 75 years old with lung adenocarcinoma. The sequencing input was FFPE invasive lung adenocarcinoma tissue. The CDR3 spells CASSKTSGTNTGELFF. In DNA, the CDR3 is TGTGCCAGCAGCAAAACTAGCGGGACGAACACCGGGGAGCTGTTTTTT.